The rows below give T cell receptor beta chains drawn from one sample of a study of beta chain features in type 1 diabetes. Method: immunoSEQ multiplex PCR; TCRdb's copy keeps in-frame clones and lacks some. The sample holds 300,000 to 350,000 clones, roughly 12% seen once. The sequenced material came from naive CD4+ T cells from blood. The source of these receptors is a woman between 18 and 30 years old with type 1 diabetes. Each CDR3 is given with its conserved first and last residue. D genes are given only for firm matches. A clone size is listed for some rows: how often the clone was seen (once, few, many), or a class if it is expanded.

J gene	V gene	D gene	clone size	CDR3 protein	CDR3 DNA
TRBJ2-3	TRBV9	.	few	CASSVAYLRGDTQYF	TGTGCCAGCAGCGTAGCCTACTTAAGAGGGGATACGCAGTATTTT
TRBJ1-2	TRBV7-9	.	few	CASSSYYGYTF	TGTGCCAGCAGCTCCTACTATGGCTACACCTTC
TRBJ2-7	TRBV7-6	TRBD2	.	CASSLSGSTYEQYF	TGTGCCAGCAGCTTAAGCGGGAGCACCTACGAGCAGTACTTC
TRBJ2-5	TRBV9	TRBD2	.	CASSARETSAHSQETQYF	TGTGCCAGCAGCGCCCGAGAAACTAGCGCCCACTCCCAAGAGACCCAGTACTTC
TRBJ2-7	TRBV15	.	.	CATSSPFEQYF	TGTGCCACCAGCAGCCCCTTCGAGCAGTACTTC
TRBJ1-2	TRBV13	.	.	CASSLVVGDGYTF	TGTGCCAGCAGCTTAGTGGTCGGGGATGGCTACACCTTC
TRBJ2-3	TRBV19	.	few	CASHAAGVTTDTQYF	TGTGCCAGCCACGCCGCCGGGGTAACCACAGATACGCAGTATTTT
TRBJ1-1	TRBV5-1	.	.	CASSWGELNTEAFF	TGCGCCAGCAGCTGGGGAGAGTTGAACACTGAAGCTTTCTTT
TRBJ2-4	TRBV28	TRBD1	few	CASSPHGQGKNIQYF	TGTGCCAGCAGTCCCCACGGACAGGGGAAAAACATTCAGTACTTC
TRBJ1-1	TRBV5-6	.	few	CASRGLRSQEAFF	TGTGCCAGCAGAGGACTCCGCTCCCAAGAAGCTTTCTTT
TRBJ1-5	TRBV19	.	few	CASSIRGSPQPQHF	TGTGCCAGTAGTATAAGAGGGTCGCCTCAGCCCCAGCATTTT
TRBJ2-3	TRBV27	.	few	CASSLTVSPQYF	TGTGCCAGCAGTTTAACGGTTAGCCCGCAGTATTTT
TRBJ1-2	TRBV30	.	few	CAWRDSNNYGYTF	TGTGCCTGGAGAGACAGTAATAACTATGGCTACACCTTC
TRBJ2-1	TRBV11-2	TRBD2	once	CASSLLSGRNSYNEQFF	TGTGCCAGCAGCCTCCTTAGCGGGAGGAACTCCTACAATGAGCAGTTCTTC
TRBJ2-4	TRBV7-8	.	.	CASSQLFNREKDIQYF	TGTGCCAGCAGCCAACTCTTTAACCGGGAAAAGGACATTCAGTACTTC
TRBJ1-2	TRBV4-3	.	few	CASSQRWIDRFNGYTF	TGCGCCAGCAGCCAAAGGTGGATCGACAGATTCAATGGCTACACCTTC
TRBJ1-2	TRBV28	.	few	CASSEGYGYTF	TGTGCCAGCAGTGAGGGTTATGGCTACACCTTC
TRBJ1-2	TRBV29-1	TRBD1	.	CSVGRDRVIGGYTF	TGCAGCGTTGGACGGGACAGGGTGATTGGTGGCTACACCTTC
TRBJ2-4	TRBV4-3	TRBD2	.	CASSQSAGTSVKIAKNIQYF	TGCGCCAGCAGCCAGTCGGCCGGGACTAGCGTGAAGATAGCCAAAAACATTCAGTACTTC
TRBJ2-6	TRBV30	TRBD1	.	CAWNRDRGRAGANVLTF	TGTGCCTGGAACCGGGACAGGGGGCGCGCTGGGGCCAACGTCCTGACTTTC
TRBJ2-1	TRBV5-1	TRBD1	.	CASSLTTGDNEQFF	TGCGCCAGCAGCTTGACGACAGGGGACAATGAGCAGTTCTTC
TRBJ2-1	TRBV28	TRBD2	.	CASSPSGINEQFF	TGTGCCAGCAGCCCTAGCGGGATTAATGAGCAGTTCTTC
TRBJ2-3	TRBV6-5	TRBD1	few	CASSWDRGKQDTQYF	TGTGCCAGCAGTTGGGACAGGGGGAAGCAAGATACGCAGTATTTT